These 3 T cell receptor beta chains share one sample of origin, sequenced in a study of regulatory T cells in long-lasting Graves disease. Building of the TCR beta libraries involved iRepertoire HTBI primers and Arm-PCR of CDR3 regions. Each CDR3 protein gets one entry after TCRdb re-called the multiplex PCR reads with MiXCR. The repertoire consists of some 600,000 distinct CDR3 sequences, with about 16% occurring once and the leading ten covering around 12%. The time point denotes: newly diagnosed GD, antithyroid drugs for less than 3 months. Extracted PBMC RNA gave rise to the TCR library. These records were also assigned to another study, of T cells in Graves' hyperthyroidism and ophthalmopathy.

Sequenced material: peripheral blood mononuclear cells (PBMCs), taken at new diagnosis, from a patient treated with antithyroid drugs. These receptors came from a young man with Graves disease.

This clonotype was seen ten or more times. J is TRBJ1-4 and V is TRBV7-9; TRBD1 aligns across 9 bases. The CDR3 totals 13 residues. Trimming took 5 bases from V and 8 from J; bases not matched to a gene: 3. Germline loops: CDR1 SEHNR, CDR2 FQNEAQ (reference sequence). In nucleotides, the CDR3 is TGTGCCAGCAGCCGAGGACAGGGGGAAAAACTGTTTTTT. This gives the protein CASSRGQGEKLFF.

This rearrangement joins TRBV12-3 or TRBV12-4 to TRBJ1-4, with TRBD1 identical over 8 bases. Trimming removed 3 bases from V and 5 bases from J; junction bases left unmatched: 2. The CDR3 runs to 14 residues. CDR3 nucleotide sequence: TGTGCCAGCAGTTTCACAGGGGGGAATGAAAAACTGTTTTTT. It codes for CASSFTGGNEKLFF.

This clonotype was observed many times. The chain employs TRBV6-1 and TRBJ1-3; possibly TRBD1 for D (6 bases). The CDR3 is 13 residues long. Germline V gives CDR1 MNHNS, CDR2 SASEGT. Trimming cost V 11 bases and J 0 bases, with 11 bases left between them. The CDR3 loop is CAVRTVSGNTIYF. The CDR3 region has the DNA TGTGCCGTTAGGACAGTCTCTGGAAACACCATATATTTT.